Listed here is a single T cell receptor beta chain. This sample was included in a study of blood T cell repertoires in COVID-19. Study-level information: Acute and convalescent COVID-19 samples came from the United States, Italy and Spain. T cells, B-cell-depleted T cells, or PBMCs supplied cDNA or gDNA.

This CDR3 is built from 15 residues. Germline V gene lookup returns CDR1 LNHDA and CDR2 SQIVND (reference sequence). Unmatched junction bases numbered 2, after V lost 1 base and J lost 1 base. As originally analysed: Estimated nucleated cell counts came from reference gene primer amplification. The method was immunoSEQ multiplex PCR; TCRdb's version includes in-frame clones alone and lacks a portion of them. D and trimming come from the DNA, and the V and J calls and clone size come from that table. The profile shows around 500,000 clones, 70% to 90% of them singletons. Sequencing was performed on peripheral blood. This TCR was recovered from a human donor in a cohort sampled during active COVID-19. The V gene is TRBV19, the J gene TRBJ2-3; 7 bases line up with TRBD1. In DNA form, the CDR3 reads TGTGCCAGTAGTATAGGTGACAGGGGCACAGATACGCAGTATTTT. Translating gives CASSIGDRGTDTQYF.